The 18 T cell receptor beta chains below all came from one sample that was sequenced in a study of blood T cell repertoires in COVID-19. The assay was immunoSEQ multiplex PCR, and TCRdb's table has in-frame clones only and misses some. The sample yields about 250,000 clones, less than 90% seen once. The sequenced sample consisted of PBMCs or T cells enriched from blood (not recorded which). The receptor source for this set is a woman aged 45-65 years who had recovered from COVID-19.

The gene calls are TRBV4-3 and TRBJ2-3; 8 nucleotides line up with TRBD1. V shed 0 bases, J shed 0 bases, and the junction held 5 bases outside the gene matches. CDR3 length: 17 residues. Germline values: CDR1 LGHNA, CDR2 YSLEER. The CDR3 DNA follows: TGCGCCAGCAGCCAAGATCTGGGGACAGGAAGCACAGATACGCAGTATTTT. It codes for CASSQDLGTGSTDTQYF.

This chain uses TRBV29-1 with TRBJ2-3; tentative D call: TRBD2 (5 bases). Germline loops: CDR1 SQVTM, CDR2 ANQGSEA. V was trimmed by 5 bases and J by 2 bases, leaving 11 bases between them. The CDR3 extends over 13 amino acids. The CDR3: CSVRGGTTDTQYF. DNA of the CDR3: TGCAGCGTTCGCGGAGGAACCACAGATACGCAGTATTTT.

DNA of the CDR3: TGTGCCAGCAGCTTATGGGTGGCCAGGGAGAACACTGAAGCTTTCTTT. Translating it yields CASSLWVARENTEAFF. The V gene is TRBV7-2, the J gene TRBJ1-1; D is possibly TRBD1 (5 bases). The CDR3 totals 16 residues. Deletions cut 2 bases from V and 1 base from J, with 14 bases between. In germline, CDR1 is SGHTA, CDR2 FQGNSA.

The V call is TRBV6-6, the J call TRBJ2-7; TRBD2 matches 10 bases. The CDR3 extends over 14 amino acids. Looked up from germline, CDR1 is MNHNY and CDR2 is SVGAGI (reference sequence). J lost 2 bases, V lost 6 bases, and 4 bases had no gene match. This CDR3 is CASSRTSGPYEQYF. CDR3 in DNA: TGTGCCAGCAGCCGGACTAGCGGACCCTACGAGCAGTACTTC.

The CDR3 region has the DNA TGTGCCAGCAGTTTTAGGAGAAACGAGCAGTACTTC. It encodes CASSFRRNEQYF. The V call is TRBV12-3 or TRBV12-4, the J call TRBJ2-7; D not resolved. V was trimmed by 3 bases and J by 5 bases, leaving 8 bases between them. CDR3 length equals 12 residues.

V is TRBV7-2 and J is TRBJ2-1, with D unresolved. With 7 bases removed from V and 5 bases from J, the gap between germline ends came to 18 bases. The CDR3 runs 15 residues. Germline values: CDR1 SGHTA, CDR2 FQGNSA. CDR3 protein: CASTQSGGSNNEQFF. CDR3 DNA: TGTGCCAGCACCCAGAGTGGCGGATCGAACAATGAGCAGTTCTTC.

The chain has TRBV5-5 and TRBJ1-1, with 7 bases matching TRBD1. The V and J ends lost 2 bases and 4 bases, in that order; junction bases with no gene match: 20. The CDR3 totals 19 residues. The germline V gene has CDR1 SGHKS and CDR2 YYEKEE (reference sequence). The CDR3 region is CASSFNRDSSRGGGTEAFF. Written as DNA, the CDR3 is TGTGCCAGCAGCTTCAACCGGGACAGCTCCCGCGGCGGCGGCACTGAAGCTTTCTTT.

This clone was seen a handful of times. Written as DNA, the CDR3 is TGTGCCAGCAGCAAAAGGAGAGGGATTCAGCCCCAGCATTTT. Translation gives CASSKRRGIQPQHF. The gene calls are TRBV21-1 and TRBJ1-5. TRBV21-1 is termed a pseudogene. This CDR3 is 14 amino acids long.

This chain links TRBV18 with TRBJ2-7; TRBD2 aligns across 7 bases. Losses at the gene ends were 5 bases for V and 7 bases for J; bases not matched to a gene: 20. CDR1 is KGHSH, CDR2 LQKENI, per germline. This CDR3 has 17 amino acids. The chain's CDR3 is CASSINFSGTTQWEQYF. Written as DNA, the CDR3 is TGTGCCAGCTCAATAAACTTCTCCGGGACTACCCAGTGGGAGCAGTACTTC.

The chain carries TRBV3-1 (or the pseudogene TRBV3-2) and TRBJ1-4; D may be TRBD1 (6 bases). V was trimmed by 2 bases and J by 2 bases, leaving 18 bases between them. The CDR3 runs to 18 residues. Per germline, CDR1 LGHDT and CDR2 YNNKEL (reference sequence). CDR3 in amino acids: CASSQQDSLPGTNEKLFF. For the CDR3, the DNA is TGTGCCAGCAGCCAACAGGACAGCCTCCCTGGGACTAATGAAAAACTGTTTTTT.

The chain joins TRBV18 to TRBJ1-4; D uncertain. Germline V CDR1 and CDR2: KGHSH, LQKENI. The CDR3 has 13 residues. The germline V and J ends were trimmed by 1 base and 8 bases, with 8 bases remaining between them. CDR3 amino acids: CASSPLDGEKLFF. In nucleotides, the CDR3 is TGTGCCAGCTCACCACTCGATGGCGAAAAACTGTTTTTT.

The chain recombines TRBV10-3 with TRBJ2-7; 7 bases align to TRBD1. The germline gives CDR1 ENHRY, CDR2 SYGVKD. The CDR3 loop spans 12 amino acids. V gave up 5 bases and J gave up 4 bases; unmatched junction bases: 2. CDR3 residues: CAISSTGYEQYF. The CDR3 DNA is TGTGCCATCAGTTCGACAGGGTACGAGCAGTACTTC.

This clone was seen a few times. The chain is built from TRBV7-3 and TRBJ2-2, with D possibly TRBD2 on 5 matching bases. Trimming pared 1 base from V and 1 base from J, leaving 10 bases between. Germline CDR1 reads SGHTA; CDR2 reads FQGTGA. The length of the CDR3 is 16 residues. The CDR3 region is CASSLSGRENTGELFF. The CDR3 nucleotides read TGTGCCAGCAGCTTAAGTGGCCGGGAGAACACCGGGGAGCTGTTTTTT.

The chain links TRBV5-6 to TRBJ1-2; TRBD1 is a possible D gene (5 bases). V lost 5 bases and J lost 4, with 15 bases in between. The CDR3 extends over 14 amino acids. Germline V gene data show CDR1 as SGHDT and CDR2 as YYEEEE. CDR3 bases: TGTGCCAGCAGTCCTGATACAGGCGGCTATGGCTACACCTTC. This translates into CASSPDTGGYGYTF. Filled out from reference TRBV5-6 and TRBJ1-2, the complete variable domain reads DAGVTQSPTHLIKTRGQQVTLRCSPKSGHDTVSWYQQALGQGPQFIFQYYEEEERQRGNFPDRFSGHQFPNYSSELNVNALLLGDSALYLCASSPDTGGYGYTFGSGTRLTVV.

This chain connects TRBV15 to TRBJ2-7, with 8 positions matching TRBD1. Germline assignment: CDR1 LNHNV and CDR2 YYDKDF (reference sequence). Trimming at V came to 6 bases and at J to 2 bases, leaving 3 bases not matched to a gene. The CDR3 loop spans 13 amino acids. CDR3 amino acids: CATSRDRTYEQYF. The CDR3 DNA follows: TGTGCCACCAGTCGGGACAGGACCTACGAGCAGTACTTC.

This sequence joins TRBV5-1 and TRBJ1-1; TRBD1 matches at 10 bases. This CDR3 has 14 residues. Germline loops: CDR1 SGHRS, CDR2 YFSETQ. The J segment lost 5 bases and the V segment lost 3 bases, leaving 4 bases of the junction unmatched. The DNA of the CDR3 is TGCGCCAGCAGCTGGGGACAGGGGAGGACTGAAGCTTTCTTT. Protein product: CASSWGQGRTEAFF.

The chain combines TRBV2 with TRBJ2-3, with TRBD2 as a possible D gene (5 bases). Germline assignment: CDR1 SNHLY and CDR2 FYNNEI. CDR3 length: 12 amino acids. V lost 8 bases and J 1 base, leaving 7 bases between the germline ends. CDR3 residues: CASGSRTDTQYF. CDR3 coding DNA: TGTGCCAGCGGGAGTCGCACAGATACGCAGTATTTT.

This clone was recorded only once. The chain links TRBV5-4 to TRBJ1-2; D is ambiguous. This CDR3 spans 15 amino acids. V was cut by 4 bases and J by 2 bases, with 15 bases left in between. Germline V gives CDR1 SGHNT, CDR2 YYREEE (reference sequence). The chain's CDR3 is CASSPTSDTNYGYTF. CDR3 coding DNA: TGTGCCAGCAGCCCAACTTCCGACACCAACTATGGCTACACCTTC.